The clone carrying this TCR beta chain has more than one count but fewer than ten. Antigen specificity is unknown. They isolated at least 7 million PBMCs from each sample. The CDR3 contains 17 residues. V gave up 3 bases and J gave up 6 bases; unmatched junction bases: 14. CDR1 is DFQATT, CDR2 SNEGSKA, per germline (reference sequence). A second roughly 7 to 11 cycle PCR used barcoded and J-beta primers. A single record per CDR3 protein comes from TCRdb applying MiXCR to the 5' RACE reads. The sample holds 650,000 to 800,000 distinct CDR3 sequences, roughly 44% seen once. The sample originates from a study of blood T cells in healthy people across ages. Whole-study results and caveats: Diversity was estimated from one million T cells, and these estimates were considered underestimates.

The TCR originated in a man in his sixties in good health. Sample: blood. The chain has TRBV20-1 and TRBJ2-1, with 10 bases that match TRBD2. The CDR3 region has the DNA TGCAGTGCTAGTTCACCCCTAGCGGGGGAACTTGGCAATGAGCAGTTCTTC. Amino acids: CSASSPLAGELGNEQFF.